This T cell receptor beta chain appears in the sequencing data of a study of blood T cell repertoires in COVID-19. At the level of the study: Samples representing acute and convalescent COVID-19 were sourced from the United States, Italy and Spain. T cells, B-cell-depleted T cells, or PBMCs provided the cDNA or gDNA that served as material.

Those enrolled, adults aged roughly 18 to 89 years, came from about two dozen US areas. Each recovered donor of Cohort 3 presented with two negative PCRs, clearance, or symptom resolution. The protocol was immunoSEQ multiplex PCR, while the TCRdb copy is restricted to in-frame clones and leaves out a portion. The table shows a few hundred thousand clones, with 80% to 85% occurring only once. This receptor was identified in a man aged 50 to 59 who had recovered from COVID-19. Sequencing was carried out using PBMCs or T cells enriched from blood (not recorded which).

The CDR3 DNA sequence: TGCGCCAGCAGCTTGGTTCCGGAGGATGAAAAACTGTTTTTT. Translating gives CASSLVPEDEKLFF. V is TRBV5-1 and J is TRBJ1-4; D is unresolved. The germline V and J ends were trimmed by 0 bases and 6 bases, with 9 bases remaining between them. The CDR3 is 14 amino acids. Germline lookup yields CDR1 SGHRS and CDR2 YFSETQ.